The 10 T cell receptor beta chains below come from one sample, sequenced in a study of blood T cell repertoires in COVID-19. The method was immunoSEQ multiplex PCR; TCRdb's version includes in-frame clones alone and lacks a portion of them. The table records 140,000 or so clones, about 92% of them present only once. The material sequenced was peripheral blood. Receptors originate from a human donor in a cohort sampled during active COVID-19.

In this sample, this clone turned up a few times. The chain has TRBV4-3 and TRBJ1-6; the match to TRBD1 covers 10 bases. There are 17 residues in the CDR3. Germline V CDR1 and CDR2: LGHNA, YSLEER. V shed 1 base and J 9 bases; nucleotides not matched to a gene: 9. The CDR3 region is CASSQVPPGTGASPLHF. The CDR3 DNA reads TGCGCCAGCAGCCAAGTGCCACCAGGGACAGGGGCTTCACCCCTCCACTTT.

The rearrangement links TRBV9 to TRBJ2-2, with unresolved D. Trimming took off 4 bases at V and 0 bases at J, with 10 bases between the two ends. Germline V gives CDR1 SGDLS, CDR2 YYNGEE. The CDR3 consists of 15 residues. CDR3 loop: CASSPGQANTGELFF. Here the CDR3 DNA reads TGTGCCAGCAGCCCCGGCCAGGCGAACACCGGGGAGCTGTTTTTT.

The genes are TRBV14 and TRBJ2-7; 8 nucleotides agree with TRBD1. J was trimmed by 7 bases and V by 1 base; bases with no gene match: 6. The CDR3 totals 14 residues. The germline gives CDR1 SGHDN, CDR2 FVKESK. The CDR3 sequence: CASSQGQGFLEQYF. In DNA form, the CDR3 reads TGTGCCAGCAGCCAAGGACAGGGGTTCTTAGAGCAGTACTTC.

The chain carries TRBV25-1 and TRBJ1-2, with 9 bases identical to TRBD1. Germline CDR1 MGHDK, CDR2 SYGVNS. V shed 1 base and J 6 bases; nucleotides not matched to a gene: 9. The CDR3 sequence is 16 residues long. DNA of the CDR3: TGTGCCAGCAGTGAATCCCTGGGACAGGGAGGGAATGGCTACACCTTC. This codes for CASSESLGQGGNGYTF.

V usage is TRBV4-2 and J usage is TRBJ2-1; 8 bases map to TRBD1. The CDR3 loop spans 15 amino acids. Germline V gene sequence: CDR1 LGHNA, CDR2 YNFKEQ. The junction had 6 bases not matched to a gene; V was cut back by 4 bases and J by 4 bases. The CDR3 bases are TGTGCCAGCAGCCGCACAGGGGGTGGTTACAATGAGCAGTTCTTC. The encoded protein is CASSRTGGGYNEQFF.

The rearrangement links TRBV9 to TRBJ2-1; 9 bases fit TRBD2. The V gene's germline CDR1 is SGDLS and CDR2 YYNGEE. This CDR3 comprises 20 residues. With V trimmed by 0 bases and J by 0 bases, 13 bases remained unmatched. Here the CDR3 DNA reads TGTGCCAGCAGCGTAGCAGCGGGGGGCCTCGGGTACGGCTCCTACAATGAGCAGTTCTTC. Translated: CASSVAAGGLGYGSYNEQFF. The entire variable domain, with the rest obtained from reference TRBV9 and TRBJ2-1, is as follows: DSGVTQTPKHLITATGQRVTLRCSPRSGDLSVYWYQQSLDQGLQFLIQYYNGEERAKGNILERFSAQQFPDLHSELNLSSLELGDSALYFCASSVAAGGLGYGSYNEQFFGPGTRLTVL.

As DNA, the CDR3 is TGCGCCAGCAGCTTCGACAGGATAGTCGAGCAGTACTTC. Protein sequence: CASSFDRIVEQYF. V gene TRBV5-1 combines with J gene TRBJ2-7; D possibly corresponds to TRBD1 (6 bases). Germline V lookup: CDR1 SGHRS, CDR2 YFSETQ. V was trimmed by 2 bases and J by 6 bases, leaving 12 bases between them. CDR3 size: 13 residues.

This sequence joins TRBV4-1 and TRBJ2-3, with a tentative D call TRBD2 (5 bases). The germline gives CDR1 MGHRA, CDR2 YSYEKL. The ends were cut back, 4 bases at V and 5 bases at J, with 13 bases in the middle. CDR3 length: 14 amino acids. The CDR3 DNA follows: TGCGCCAGCAGCCCCTCGGCGGGTATAGATACGCAGTATTTT. It encodes CASSPSAGIDTQYF.

As to this clone: Other DNA sequences in the same sample also yield this CDR3. This chain joins TRBV5-1 and TRBJ1-5; TRBD1 might be the D (5 bases). This CDR3 is 15 amino acids long. Germline V CDR1 and CDR2: SGHRS, YFSETQ. V was cut by 0 bases and J by 0 bases, with 7 bases left in between. The CDR3 sequence: CASSLAGGSNQPQHF. The CDR3 DNA reads TGCGCCAGCAGCTTGGCCGGGGGTAGCAATCAGCCCCAGCATTTT.

This clone was picked up one time. V usage is TRBV18 and J usage is TRBJ2-1; D gene unclear. This CDR3 comprises 14 residues. V lost 4 bases and J 9 bases, leaving 16 bases between the germline ends. Per the germline V gene, CDR1 is KGHSH and CDR2 is LQKENI. In nucleotides, the CDR3 is TGTGCCAGCTCACTAGCACTTTCGTCTTCTGAGCAGTTCTTC. This sequence encodes CASSLALSSSEQFF.